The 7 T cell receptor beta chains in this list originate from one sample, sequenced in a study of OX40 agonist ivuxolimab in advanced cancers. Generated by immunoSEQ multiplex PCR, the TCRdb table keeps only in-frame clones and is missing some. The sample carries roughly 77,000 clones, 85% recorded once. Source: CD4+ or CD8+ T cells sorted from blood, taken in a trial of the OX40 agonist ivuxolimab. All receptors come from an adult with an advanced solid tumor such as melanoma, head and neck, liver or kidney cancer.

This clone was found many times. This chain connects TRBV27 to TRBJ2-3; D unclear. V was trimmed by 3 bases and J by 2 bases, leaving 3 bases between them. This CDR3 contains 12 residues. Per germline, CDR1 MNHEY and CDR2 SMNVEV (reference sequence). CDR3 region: CASSFNTDTQYF. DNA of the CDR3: TGTGCCAGCAGTTTCAACACAGATACGCAGTATTTT.

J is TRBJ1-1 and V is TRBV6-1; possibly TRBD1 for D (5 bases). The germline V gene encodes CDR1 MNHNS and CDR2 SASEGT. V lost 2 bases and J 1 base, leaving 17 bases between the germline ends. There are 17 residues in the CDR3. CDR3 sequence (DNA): TGTGCCAGCAGTGAAATTTACGGGGGACGGACGAACACTGAAGCTTTCTTT. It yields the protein CASSEIYGGRTNTEAFF.

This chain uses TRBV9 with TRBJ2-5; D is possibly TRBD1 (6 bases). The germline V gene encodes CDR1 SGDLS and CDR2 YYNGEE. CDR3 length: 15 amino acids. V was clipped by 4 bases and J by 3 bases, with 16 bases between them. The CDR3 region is CASSPYQGQEETQYF. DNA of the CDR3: TGTGCCAGCAGCCCATACCAGGGGCAGGAAGAGACCCAGTACTTC.

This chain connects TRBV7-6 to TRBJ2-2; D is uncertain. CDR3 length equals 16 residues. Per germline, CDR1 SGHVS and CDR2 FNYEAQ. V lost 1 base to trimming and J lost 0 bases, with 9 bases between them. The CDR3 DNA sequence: TGTGCCAGCAGCTTAGGTTCGGGCGCGAACACCGGGGAGCTGTTTTTT. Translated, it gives CASSLGSGANTGELFF.

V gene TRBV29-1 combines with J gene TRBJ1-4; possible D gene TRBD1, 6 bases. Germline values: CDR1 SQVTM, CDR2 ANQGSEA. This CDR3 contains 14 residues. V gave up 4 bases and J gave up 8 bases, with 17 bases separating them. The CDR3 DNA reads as TGCAGCGTTGTATCAGGCAGGGGAGACGAAAAACTGTTTTTT. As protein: CSVVSGRGDEKLFF.

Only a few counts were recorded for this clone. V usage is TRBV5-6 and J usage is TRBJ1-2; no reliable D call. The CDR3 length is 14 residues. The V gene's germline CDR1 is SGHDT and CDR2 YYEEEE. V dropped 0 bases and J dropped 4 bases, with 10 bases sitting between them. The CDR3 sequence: CASSLVGVIYGYTF. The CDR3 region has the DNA TGTGCCAGCAGCTTGGTAGGAGTAATCTATGGCTACACCTTC.

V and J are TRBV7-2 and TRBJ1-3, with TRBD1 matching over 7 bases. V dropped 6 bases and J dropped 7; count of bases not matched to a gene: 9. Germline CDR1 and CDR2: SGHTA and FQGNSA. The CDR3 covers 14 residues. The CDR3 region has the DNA TGTGCCAGCAGTTTCGGACAGGAATGGAACACCATATATTTT. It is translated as CASSFGQEWNTIYF.